The 8 T cell receptor beta chains below come from one sample, sequenced in a study of graft-versus-host responses after intestinal transplantation. Generated by immunoSEQ multiplex PCR, the TCRdb table keeps only in-frame clones and is missing some. The data show 13,000 or so clones, with roughly two fifths seen just once and more than 0.95% held by the top ten. The sample consisted of alloreactive CD4+ T cells from a mixed lymphocyte reaction culture, taken before intestinal transplant. Noted subset: CFSE-low proliferating T cells sorted from roughly six-day pre-transplant mixed lymphocyte reaction (GvH or HvG direction). These TCRs come from a human patient who received an intestinal transplant.

The rearrangement joins TRBV19 to TRBJ1-5; 8 positions agree with TRBD1. The CDR3 runs to 17 residues. The V and J ends lost 3 bases and 0 bases, in that order; junction bases with no gene match: 7. CDR1 and CDR2 (germline): LNHDA, SQIVND (reference sequence). DNA for the CDR3: TGTGCCAGTAGTATCCAGGGGGCCCAGTATAGCAATCAGCCCCAGCATTTT. Translated, it gives CASSIQGAQYSNQPQHF.

V usage is TRBV4-1 and J usage is TRBJ1-1; D may be TRBD1 (6 bases). This CDR3 has 17 residues. Deletions cut 4 bases from V and 5 bases from J, with 23 bases between. Per the germline V gene, CDR1 is MGHRA and CDR2 is YSYEKL. CDR3 protein: CASSPGRDTRFWTEAFF. The CDR3 coding sequence is TGCGCCAGCAGCCCGGGCCGGGACACCCGATTTTGGACTGAAGCTTTCTTT.

The chain uses TRBV12-5 and TRBJ2-3; the D is unclear. The germline V gene encodes CDR1 LGHNT and CDR2 FRNRAP. This CDR3 is 13 amino acids long. V lost 5 bases and J 6 bases, leaving 12 bases between the germline ends. The CDR3 loop is CASGIILRDTQYF. CDR3 bases: TGTGCTAGTGGTATTATTCTGAGGGATACGCAGTATTTT. The full variable domain, with the rest looked up from reference TRBV12-5 and TRBJ2-3, is DARVTQTPRHKVTEMGQEVTMRCQPILGHNTVFWYRQTMMQGLELLAYFRNRAPLDDSGMPKDRFSAEMPDATLATLKIQPSEPRDSAVYFCASGIILRDTQYFGPGTRLTVL.

This chain links TRBV4-3 with TRBJ2-3; 8 bases line up with TRBD1. The CDR3 sequence is 16 residues long. Germline loops: CDR1 LGHNA, CDR2 YSLEER. V shed 5 bases, J shed 0 bases, and the junction held 7 bases outside the gene matches. The CDR3 region is CASSSRTGYSTDTQYF. In DNA form, the CDR3 reads TGCGCCAGCAGCTCACGGACAGGGTACAGCACAGATACGCAGTATTTT.

This rearrangement joins TRBV6-6 to TRBJ1-1; D perhaps matches TRBD1 (6 bases). Germline-derived CDR1 and CDR2 are MNHNY and SVGAGI (reference sequence). The CDR3 length is 14 residues. V shed 10 bases and J shed 6 bases, with 21 bases lying between them. The CDR3 sequence: CATRRRGGDAEAFF. CDR3 DNA sequence: TGTGCCACCCGAAGGAGAGGGGGGGACGCTGAAGCTTTCTTT.

V and J are TRBV5-4 and TRBJ2-3, with 7 positions matching TRBD2. CDR1 is SGHNT and CDR2 is YYREEE in the germline V gene (reference sequence). V shed 3 bases, J shed 4 bases, and the junction held 2 bases outside the gene matches. The CDR3 extends over 13 amino acids. Written as DNA, the CDR3 is TGTGCCAGCAGCTGGGGGGGACCAGATACGCAGTATTTT. Protein sequence: CASSWGGPDTQYF.

CDR3: CSASRQETQYF. Written as DNA, the CDR3 is TGCAGTGCTAGCCGCCAAGAGACCCAGTACTTC. The chain recombines TRBV20-1 with TRBJ2-5; no clear D. V lost 3 bases, J lost 1 base, and 3 bases lay in between. CDR1 is DFQATT and CDR2 is SNEGSKA in the germline V gene (reference sequence). There are 11 residues in the CDR3.

This clone is labeled as medium-sized. The chain combines TRBV5-4 with TRBJ1-1; the D gene is possibly TRBD1 (5 bases). Germline V CDR1 and CDR2: SGHNT, YYREEE (reference sequence). The CDR3 has 13 residues. Trimming stripped 2 bases from V and 1 base from J, with 6 bases between. The CDR3 loop is CASSFDRNTEAFF. The DNA for the CDR3 is TGTGCCAGCAGCTTTGACAGGAACACTGAAGCTTTCTTT.